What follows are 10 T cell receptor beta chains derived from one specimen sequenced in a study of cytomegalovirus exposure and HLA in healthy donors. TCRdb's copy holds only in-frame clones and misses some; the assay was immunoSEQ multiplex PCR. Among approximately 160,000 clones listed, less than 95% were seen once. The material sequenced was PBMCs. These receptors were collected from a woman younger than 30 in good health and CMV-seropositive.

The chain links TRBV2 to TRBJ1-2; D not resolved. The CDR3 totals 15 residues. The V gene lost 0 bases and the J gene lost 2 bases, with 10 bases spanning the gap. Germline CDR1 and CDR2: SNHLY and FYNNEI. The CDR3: CASSEAVTENYGYTF. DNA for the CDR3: TGTGCCAGCAGTGAAGCGGTAACAGAGAACTATGGCTACACCTTC.

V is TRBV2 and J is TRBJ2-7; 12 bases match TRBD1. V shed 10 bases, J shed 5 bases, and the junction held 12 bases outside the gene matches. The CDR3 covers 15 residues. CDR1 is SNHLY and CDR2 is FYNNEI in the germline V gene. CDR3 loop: CATGQGAMFRDEQYF. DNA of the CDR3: TGTGCCACGGGACAGGGGGCAATGTTTAGGGACGAGCAGTACTTC. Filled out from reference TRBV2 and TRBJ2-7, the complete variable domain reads EPEVTQTPSHQVTQMGQEVILRCVPISNHLYFYWYRQILGQKVEFLVSFYNNEISEKSEIFDDQFSVERPDGSNFTLKIRSTKLEDSAMYFCATGQGAMFRDEQYFGPGTRLTVT.

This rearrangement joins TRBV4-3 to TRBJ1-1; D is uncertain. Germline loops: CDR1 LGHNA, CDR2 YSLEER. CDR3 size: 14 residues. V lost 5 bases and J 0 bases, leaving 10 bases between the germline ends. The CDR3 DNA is TGCGCCAGCAGCGAAGGAGGAATGAACACTGAAGCTTTCTTT. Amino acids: CASSEGGMNTEAFF.

CDR3 sequence reads: CASGLARLAGTTGELFF. CDR3 nucleotide sequence: TGTGCTAGTGGTTTGGCCCGACTAGCGGGGACCACCGGGGAGCTGTTTTTT. This rearrangement joins TRBV12-5 to TRBJ2-2, with 11 bases matching TRBD2. V dropped 1 base and J dropped 4; count of bases not matched to a gene: 5. Germline CDR1 is LGHNT and CDR2 is FRNRAP. CDR3 length equals 17 residues.

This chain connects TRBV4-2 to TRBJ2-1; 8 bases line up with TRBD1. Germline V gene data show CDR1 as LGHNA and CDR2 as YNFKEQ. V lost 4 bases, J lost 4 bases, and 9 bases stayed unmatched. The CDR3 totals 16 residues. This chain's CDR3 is CASSRTGSNRYNEQFF. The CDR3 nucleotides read TGTGCCAGCAGCCGGACAGGGTCAAACCGATACAATGAGCAGTTCTTC.

CDR3 sequence (DNA): TGTGCCAGCAGCCACTCCAGGCTAGCGGGGCTTAGCTCCTACAATGAGCAGTTCTTC. Its translation is CASSHSRLAGLSSYNEQFF. This chain connects TRBV11-3 to TRBJ2-1; 9 nucleotides match TRBD2. CDR1 and CDR2 from the germline V gene are SGHNT and YENEEA. The CDR3 contains 19 residues. V lost 5 bases and J lost 0; bases outside the gene matches: 14.

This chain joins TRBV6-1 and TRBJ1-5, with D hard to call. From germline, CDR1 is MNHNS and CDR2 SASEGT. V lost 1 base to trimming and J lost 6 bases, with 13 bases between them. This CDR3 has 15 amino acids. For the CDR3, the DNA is TGTGCCAGCAGTGAAGAGGCCGGGGTAAGTCAGCCCCAGCATTTT. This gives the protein CASSEEAGVSQPQHF.

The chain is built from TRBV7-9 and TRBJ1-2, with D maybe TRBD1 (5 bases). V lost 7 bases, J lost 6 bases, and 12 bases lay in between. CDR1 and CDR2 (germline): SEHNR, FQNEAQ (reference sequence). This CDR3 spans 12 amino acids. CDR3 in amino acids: CASTPPGDGYTF. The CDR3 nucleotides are TGTGCCAGCACGCCGCCGGGGGATGGCTACACCTTC.

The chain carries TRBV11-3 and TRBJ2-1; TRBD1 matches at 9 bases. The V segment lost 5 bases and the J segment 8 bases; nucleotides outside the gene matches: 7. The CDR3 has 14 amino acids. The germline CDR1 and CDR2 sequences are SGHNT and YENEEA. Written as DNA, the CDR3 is TGTGCCAGCAGCCCAACAGGGGGCAAAGATGAGCAGTTCTTC. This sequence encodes CASSPTGGKDEQFF.

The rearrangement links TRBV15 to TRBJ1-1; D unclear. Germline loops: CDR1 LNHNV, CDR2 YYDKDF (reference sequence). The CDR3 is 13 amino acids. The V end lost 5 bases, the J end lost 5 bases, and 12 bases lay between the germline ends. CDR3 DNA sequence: TGTGCCACCAGCCCTAGTTCTCTTACTGAAGCTTTCTTT. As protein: CATSPSSLTEAFF.